These 24 T cell receptor beta chains were sequenced from one sample in a study of tumor-infiltrating lymphocytes in primary liver carcinoma. The researchers produced TCR beta cDNA from around 0.5 ug total RNA with a constant-region primer. Slightly modified ARM-PCR, run as three nested multiplex PCR rounds, produced the TCR beta libraries. TRBV1-TRBV30 forward primers and a C-beta reverse primer were used in the first two PCR rounds, which each ran for approximately 10 cycles. TCRdb used MiXCR to reprocess the multiplex PCR reads, holding one entry per CDR3 protein. The table lists approximately 110,000 distinct CDR3 sequences, 64% of them singletons. The approximately 20-31 mg bulk tissue piece was not sorted before simultaneous RNA and DNA extraction. The sample taken for sequencing was liver tumor tissue from sampling region 3. Subset noted: tumor region T3, left-lateral pole. All receptors come from a woman aged 55-69 years with primary liver carcinoma and hepatitis B virus infection.

The J gene is TRBJ2-4, the V gene TRBV7-9; 12 nucleotides match TRBD2. Losses at the gene ends were 5 bases for V and 1 base for J; bases not matched to a gene: 15. The CDR3 is 20 amino acids. CDR1 SEHNR and CDR2 FQNEAQ come from the germline V gene (reference sequence). CDR3 DNA: TGTGCCAGCAGCCCGGGCCCTCTAGCGGGAGGGCCGGGGGCCAAAAACATTCAGTACTTC. Its protein product is CASSPGPLAGGPGAKNIQYF.

This clonotype was detected only once. CDR3 sequence: CASSFGRTGKLFF. The DNA of the CDR3 is TGTGCCAGCAGCTTTGGTAGGACTGGGAAGCTGTTTTTT. The genes are TRBV11-2 and TRBJ2-2; perhaps TRBD2 as D (5 bases). Germline CDR1 reads SGHAT; CDR2 reads FQNNGV. The germline V and J ends were trimmed by 3 bases and 12 bases, with 14 bases remaining between them. The CDR3 consists of 13 residues.

The rearrangement uses TRBV12-3 or TRBV12-4 and TRBJ2-6; D remains ambiguous. Trimming cost V 6 bases and J 6 bases, with 9 bases left between them. The CDR3 sequence is 13 residues long. In nucleotides, the CDR3 is TGTGCCAGCAGGCTGTCTATGGCCAACGTCCTGACTTTC. Its protein product is CASRLSMANVLTF.

This rearrangement joins TRBV28 to TRBJ2-3; 12 bases fit TRBD1. This CDR3 region has 15 residues. The germline V gene encodes CDR1 MDHEN and CDR2 SYDVKM. V lost 10 bases, J lost 5 bases, and 10 bases stayed unmatched. The CDR3 nucleotides read TGTGCCAACTGGCCGGGACAGGGGGCCGTAGATACGCAGTATTTT. Protein: CANWPGQGAVDTQYF.

The chain links TRBV11-2 to TRBJ2-3; TRBD1 matches at 7 bases. The CDR3 is made up of 16 amino acids. V lost 8 bases and J lost 3; bases outside the gene matches: 14. Per the germline V gene, CDR1 is SGHAT and CDR2 is FQNNGV. The CDR3 bases are TGTGCCAGCTGCTCAACACGGTTACAGGGGACAGATACGCAGTATTTT. Amino acid sequence: CASCSTRLQGTDTQYF.

Regarding this clonotype: The junction departs from germline at one end; a sequencing error may be responsible. As DNA, the CDR3 is TGTGCCAGCAACTTAGATTTTGCAGGAACGAACACTGAAGCTTTCTTT. It translates to CASNLDFAGTNTEAFF. The rearrangement uses TRBV11-2 and TRBJ1-1; no firm D call. The CDR3 runs to 16 residues. Germline CDR1 and CDR2: SGHAT and FQNNGV.

A word on this clonotype: A much more abundant neighbour one base away suggests this may be a read error. The chain has TRBV12-3 or TRBV12-4 and TRBJ2-7; 14 bases agree with TRBD2. The CDR3 runs 19 residues. CDR3 sequence reads: CASSLTPGLAGEFSYGQYF. CDR3 nucleotide sequence: TGTGCCAGCAGTTTAACGCCGGGACTAGCGGGAGAATTCTCCTACGGGCAGTACTTC.

This clonotype is judged medium-sized (0.01 to 0.1%). The chain joins TRBV11-3 to TRBJ1-1; D not resolved. The CDR3 is 13 amino acids. Germline CDR1 SGHNT, CDR2 YENEEA. The V end lost 5 bases, the J end lost 4 bases, and 11 bases lay between the germline ends. CDR3 sequence reads: CASSRSLATEAFF. The CDR3, as DNA: TGTGCCAGCAGCCGTTCACTGGCCACTGAAGCTTTCTTT.

The gene calls are TRBV20-1 and TRBJ2-1; D is undetermined. Germline V gene data show CDR1 as DFQATT and CDR2 as SNEGSKA (reference sequence). Trimming took off 4 bases at V and 7 bases at J, with 11 bases between the two ends. The CDR3 has 12 residues. The CDR3 loop is CSAKTRVNEQFF. The DNA for the CDR3 is TGCAGTGCTAAAACACGTGTAAATGAGCAGTTCTTC.

The chain joins TRBV28 to TRBJ1-2; D not certain. This CDR3 comprises 12 residues. Per the germline V gene, CDR1 is MDHEN and CDR2 is SYDVKM. V lost 5 bases and J 7 bases, leaving 11 bases between the germline ends. The CDR3 region has the DNA TGTGCCAGCAGTCCGTACACGAGTGGCTACACCTTC. Amino acids: CASSPYTSGYTF.

For this clonotype: With a much larger clone just one base away, this may be a read error. The J gene is TRBJ2-1, the V gene TRBV29-1; 9 bases are shared with TRBD2. The CDR3 sequence is 12 residues long. Looked up from germline, CDR1 is SQVTM and CDR2 is ANQGSEA. CDR3 loop: CSVTSGYNEQSF. The CDR3 DNA reads TGCAGCGTTACTAGCGGGTACAATGAGCAGTCCTTC.

This clonotype was seen ten or more times. The V call is TRBV6-6, the J call TRBJ1-1; D call uncertain. This CDR3 has 14 residues. CDR1 and CDR2 from the germline V gene are MNHNY and SVGAGI (reference sequence). V was cut by 6 bases and J by 1 base, with 12 bases left in between. CDR3 bases: TGTGCCAGCAGACCGACGAACCAGAACACTGAAGCTTTCTTT. Its protein product is CASRPTNQNTEAFF.

CDR3 amino acids: CASSSRPSTASHTEAFF. In DNA form, the CDR3 reads TGTGCCAGCAGTTCGCGCCCATCGACAGCGTCGCACACTGAAGCTTTCTTT. V is TRBV27 and J is TRBJ1-1, with a weak D call TRBD1 (5 bases). CDR3 length: 17 amino acids. Per the germline V gene, CDR1 is MNHEY and CDR2 is SMNVEV (reference sequence). V dropped 4 bases and J dropped 3 bases, with 21 bases sitting between them.

This clonotype was seen once. This likely comes from a read error, as the CDR3 has no conserved phenylalanine or tryptophan at its end. This chain links TRBV6-5 with TRBJ1-5; D unclear. CDR1 and CDR2 from the germline V gene are MNHEY and SVGAGI. The CDR3 is 13 residues long. With 10 bases removed from V and 4 bases from J, the gap between germline ends came to 14 bases. The CDR3: CATPPEENQPQHS. CDR3 nucleotides: TGTGCCACCCCACCTGAGGAGAATCAGCCCCAGCATTCT.

As regards this clonotype: Its ends do not fully match the called genes, so a read error is possible. The chain combines TRBV6-1 with TRBJ2-1; a weak D match, TRBD1 (5 bases). This CDR3 has 14 amino acids. Germline V lookup: CDR1 MNHNS, CDR2 SASEGT. CDR3 nucleotide sequence: TGTGCCAGCAGAAACAGGTCCCCCTACAATGAGCGGTTCTTC. This translates into CASRNRSPYNERFF.

Concerning this clonotype itself: This CDR3 is missing its conserved last phenylalanine or tryptophan, likely due to a read error. This chain's CDR3 is CASSPRLTGNTGELFC. The CDR3 DNA follows: TGTGCCAGCAGTCCCCGACTAACGGGGAACACCGGGGAGCTGTTTTGT. The V and J genes are TRBV6-2 or TRBV6-3 and TRBJ2-2; possible D gene TRBD2, 5 bases. The CDR3 length is 16 residues. The V end lost 5 bases, the J end lost 1 base, and 14 bases lay between the germline ends. Germline CDR1 reads MNHEY; CDR2 reads SVGEGT.

To note about this clonotype: The junction departs from germline at one end; a sequencing error may be responsible. The rearrangement uses TRBV11-2 and TRBJ2-7, with D possibly TRBD1 on 7 matching bases. CDR1 is SGHAT, CDR2 FQNNGV, per germline. This CDR3 contains 15 residues. The CDR3 loop is CANSLEGQPSYEQYF. The CDR3 DNA follows: TGTGCCAACAGCTTGGAGGGACAGCCCTCCTACGAGCAGTACTTC.

Ten or more counts support this clonotype. The rearrangement joins TRBV10-3 to TRBJ2-7, with TRBD2 identical over 9 bases. The CDR3 runs to 14 residues. The trim removed 8 bases at V and 4 bases at J, leaving 9 bases unmatched. The germline V gene encodes CDR1 ENHRY and CDR2 SYGVKD. The DNA of the CDR3 is TGTGCCATCGCGGGAGGGGGGGCGGCTTACGAGCAGTACTTC. This translates into CAIAGGGAAYEQYF.

The V gene is TRBV19, the J gene TRBJ1-1, with D possibly TRBD1 on 6 matching bases. Germline V gene data show CDR1 as LNHDA and CDR2 as SQIVND (reference sequence). The CDR3 consists of 14 residues. Trimming took 3 bases from V and 6 from J, leaving 14 bases between them. The CDR3 protein is CASSIMGAGSEAFF. The CDR3 DNA follows: TGTGCCAGTAGTATCATGGGGGCGGGCTCTGAAGCTTTCTTT.

A few counts support this clonotype. With a much larger clone just one base away, this may be a read error. The chain's CDR3 is CASRGSGVYDEQFF. The DNA for the CDR3 is TGTGCCAGCAGAGGTAGCGGAGTCTACGATGAGCAGTTCTTC. The chain links TRBV12-3 or TRBV12-4 to TRBJ2-1; tentatively, D is TRBD2 (6 bases). This CDR3 is built from 14 residues.

As for this clonotype: With a much larger clone just one base away, this may be a read error. The CDR3 bases are TGTGCCAGCTCGTCGGGGGGCTTAGCCTCAGGGCCCCAGCATTTT. Its translation is CASSSGGLASGPQHF. The V gene is TRBV7-9, the J gene TRBJ1-5, with D possibly being TRBD1 (6 bases). V was clipped by 8 bases and J by 9 bases, with 23 bases between them. The CDR3 runs to 15 residues. CDR1 is SEHNR and CDR2 is FQNEAQ in the germline V gene (reference sequence).

This clonotype is medium-sized (0.01 to 0.1%) by share. This CDR3 reads CASSLESGFTGELFF. The CDR3 region has the DNA TGTGCCAGCAGCTTAGAGTCAGGGTTCACCGGGGAGCTGTTTTTT. V and J are TRBV11-2 and TRBJ2-2, with a weak D call TRBD1 (5 bases). Germline CDR1 SGHAT, CDR2 FQNNGV. Trimming shortened V by 0 bases and J by 4 bases, and 9 bases separated the two germline ends. The CDR3 consists of 15 residues.

This clonotype was detected many times. CDR3 in amino acids: CSVKDRVGNEQFF. CDR3 bases: TGCAGCGTTAAGGACAGGGTGGGGAATGAGCAGTTCTTC. The rearrangement links TRBV29-1 to TRBJ2-1, with TRBD1 identical over 8 bases. The CDR3 loop spans 13 amino acids. V shed 5 bases and J 7 bases; nucleotides not matched to a gene: 7. CDR1 is SQVTM and CDR2 is ANQGSEA in the germline V gene.

As for this clonotype: The final CDR3 position lacks the conserved phenylalanine or tryptophan, pointing to a likely read error. The V gene is TRBV5-6, the J gene TRBJ2-5; the D gene could be TRBD1 or TRBD2 (5 bases each). CDR3 size: 15 residues. Germline values: CDR1 SGHDT, CDR2 YYEEEE. This CDR3 reads CASSLSRGHHETQYL. The CDR3 coding sequence is TGTGCCAGCAGCTTGTCCCGGGGCCACCATGAGACCCAGTACCTC.